The clone carrying this T cell receptor (beta chain) has only a few counts. In the authors' workflow: Scientists estimated how many nucleated cells there were by amplifying reference gene primers. This table comes from immunoSEQ multiplex PCR, and its TCRdb copy is limited to in-frame clones, with some not included. V, J and clone size are those of that table, while D and trimming were read from the DNA. The data show under 100,000 clones, around four fifths seen once. This specimen comes from a study of blood T cell repertoires in COVID-19. Germline V gene data show CDR1 as MGHDK and CDR2 as SYGVNS. V lost 6 bases to trimming and J lost 4 bases, with 16 bases between them. CDR3 length: 15 residues.

The chain couples TRBV25-1 to TRBJ1-5; no clear D gene. The sequence came from a human donor in a cohort sampled during active COVID-19. The material sequenced was peripheral blood. The DNA of the CDR3 is TGTGCCAGCAGCTCCAAATGGACGGGGAATCAGCCCCAGCATTTT. Translating it yields CASSSKWTGNQPQHF.